This is a list of T cell receptor beta chains from one sample in a study of blood T cell repertoires in COVID-19. The method was immunoSEQ multiplex PCR; TCRdb's version includes in-frame clones alone and lacks a portion of them. The sample has 310,000 or so clones, around 87% seen once. The sample comprised peripheral blood. These receptors were obtained from a woman aged 50 to 60 with active or convalescent COVID-19. Each CDR3 is given with its conserved first and last residue. Fields, in order: clone size, J gene, V gene, D gene, CDR3 protein, CDR3 DNA. A D gene is named only where the DNA matches it firmly. Expanded clones are given a class, and other clones once, few, many or no size at all.

NA,TRBJ2-7,TRBV6-6,NA,CASSYFLGAEQYF,TGTGCCAGCAGTTACTTTCTGGGGGCCGAGCAGTACTTC
once,TRBJ1-5,TRBV28,TRBD1,CASSRRWPAGGKQPQHF,TGTGCCAGCAGCCGGCGATGGCCAGCAGGGGGAAAGCAGCCCCAGCATTTT
NA,TRBJ2-7,TRBV14,TRBD2,CASSQDFGGALQQYF,TGTGCCAGCAGCCAAGATTTCGGGGGGGCACTTCAGCAGTACTTC
once,TRBJ2-7,TRBV10-3,TRBD1,CAIQGASPEQYF,TGTGCCATCCAGGGGGCGTCACCCGAGCAGTACTTC
NA,TRBJ1-1,TRBV11-2,NA,CASSPLTGQQNTEAFF,TGTGCCAGCAGCCCCTTAACGGGACAACAGAACACTGAAGCTTTCTTT
NA,TRBJ1-2,TRBV15,NA,CATSRDAHTGGYTF,TGTGCCACCAGCAGAGACGCTCACACAGGAGGCTACACCTTC
NA,TRBJ2-7,TRBV4-3,TRBD1,CASSQARQGTGEQYF,TGCGCCAGCAGCCAGGCCAGACAGGGGACTGGAGAGCAGTACTTC
NA,TRBJ1-2,TRBV6-5,NA,CASSYKGVGYTF,TGTGCCAGCAGTTACAAAGGAGTTGGCTACACCTTC
few,TRBJ2-1,TRBV9,NA,CASSVKGDPYNEQFF,TGTGCCAGCAGCGTAAAGGGGGATCCCTACAATGAGCAGTTCTTC
NA,TRBJ2-7,TRBV5-1,TRBD1,CASSLAVGQGAIEQYF,TGCGCCAGCAGCTTGGCCGTCGGACAGGGGGCAATCGAGCAGTACTTC
few,TRBJ1-2,TRBV29-1,NA,CSVTANYGYTF,TGCAGCGTAACAGCAAACTATGGCTACACCTTC